Following are 6 T cell receptor beta chains from one sample sequenced in a study of T cell responses to AZD1222 COVID-19 vaccine. TCRdb keeps only in-frame clones here, not all; method: immunoSEQ multiplex PCR. The sample lists roughly 120,000 clones, 88% seen once, with 1.6% in the top ten. The sample consisted of peripheral blood, taken on day 0 of AZD1222 vaccination. The source is an adult in good health.

J is TRBJ2-6 and V is TRBV18, with D hard to call. This CDR3 is 16 amino acids long. CDR1 and CDR2 (germline): KGHSH, LQKENI. Trimming shortened V by 5 bases and J by 0 bases, and 11 bases separated the two germline ends. The CDR3 DNA reads TGTGCCAGCTCAGATCGCCAGAGCTCTGGGGCCAACGTCCTGACTTTC. Residues: CASSDRQSSGANVLTF.

V usage is TRBV27 and J usage is TRBJ2-7, with unresolved D. CDR3 length: 11 residues. Trimming took off 7 bases at V and 3 bases at J, with 7 bases between the two ends. Looked up from germline, CDR1 is MNHEY and CDR2 is SMNVEV (reference sequence). The CDR3 loop reads CASNPDYEQYF. DNA of the CDR3: TGTGCCAGCAACCCGGACTACGAGCAGTACTTC.

CDR3: CASSLGEESGELFF. The CDR3, as DNA: TGCGCCAGCAGCTTGGGGGAGGAATCCGGGGAGCTGTTTTTT. The gene calls are TRBV5-1 and TRBJ2-2; TRBD2 might be the D (6 bases). V gave up 0 bases and J gave up 6 bases, with 9 bases separating them. The germline CDR1 and CDR2 sequences are SGHRS and YFSETQ. This CDR3 has 14 amino acids.

The chain carries TRBV6-5 and TRBJ2-7; weak D call: TRBD1 (6 bases). The V end was cut by 7 bases, the J end by 3 bases, with 16 bases between. Germline values: CDR1 MNHEY, CDR2 SVGAGI. This CDR3 has 14 residues. For the CDR3, the DNA is TGTGCCAGCAAGGGTTCCTGGACAGACTACGAGCAGTACTTC. This sequence encodes CASKGSWTDYEQYF.

The V gene is TRBV10-3, the J gene TRBJ2-1; 9 positions agree with TRBD2. Germline-derived CDR1 and CDR2 are ENHRY and SYGVKD. The CDR3 runs 17 residues. With 2 bases clipped from V and 5 bases from J, the junction kept 10 bases outside the gene matches. CDR3 in DNA: TGTGCCATCAGTGAGAGTCCAGCTCTAGCGGGAAACAATGAGCAGTTCTTC. It yields the protein CAISESPALAGNNEQFF.

The chain is built from TRBV7-2 and TRBJ2-3, with 7 bases matching TRBD2. The CDR3 is made up of 14 amino acids. Trimming took 7 bases from V and 4 from J; bases not matched to a gene: 8. Germline V CDR1 and CDR2: SGHTA, FQGNSA. This chain's CDR3 is CASTGRESPDTQYF. The CDR3 DNA follows: TGTGCCAGCACGGGGCGGGAGAGTCCAGATACGCAGTATTTT.